A single sample gave rise to the 21 T cell receptor beta chains below, sequenced in a study of T cell clones after liver transplantation. Measured with immunoSEQ multiplex PCR; TCRdb has only the in-frame clones, and not every one. The sample has about 60,000 clones, about two thirds seen once. The sample in question was CD4+ T cells from blood, obtained before liver transplant. The receptors originated from a human donor who received a liver transplant.

The CDR3 loop reads CASSPEVPSGGRSYEQYF. CDR3 sequence (DNA): TGTGCCAGCAGTCCAGAGGTGCCTAGCGGGGGTAGATCGTACGAGCAGTACTTC. The rearrangement links TRBV27 to TRBJ2-7; 10 nucleotides line up with TRBD2. Germline V lookup: CDR1 MNHEY, CDR2 SMNVEV (reference sequence). This CDR3 has 18 residues. The J segment lost 4 bases and the V segment lost 5 bases, leaving 17 bases of the junction unmatched.

V gene TRBV6-1 combines with J gene TRBJ2-5; unclear D gene. The CDR3 consists of 13 residues. V was cut by 4 bases and J by 2 bases, with 8 bases left in between. Per the germline V gene, CDR1 is MNHNS and CDR2 is SASEGT. The DNA of the CDR3 is TGTGCCAGCAGTGGCGGATTTCAAGAGACCCAGTACTTC. It encodes CASSGGFQETQYF.

The chain couples TRBV28 to TRBJ1-5; perhaps TRBD1 as D (5 bases). Germline values: CDR1 MDHEN, CDR2 SYDVKM. Trimming took 6 bases from V and 3 from J, leaving 15 bases between them. The CDR3 has 15 amino acids. The CDR3 region has the DNA TGTGCCAGCAGCGCCACAGGTCTGAACAATCAGCCCCAGCATTTT. Translating gives CASSATGLNNQPQHF.

This chain links TRBV9 with TRBJ2-2, with D possibly matching TRBD2 (6 bases). V was pared by 0 bases and J by 4 bases, with 19 bases between. CDR3 length equals 18 residues. Germline CDR1 is SGDLS and CDR2 is YYNGEE. As DNA, the CDR3 is TGTGCCAGCAGCGTAGCGGGGCTCAGGCACGGGGGCACCGGGGAGCTGTTTTTT. This encodes CASSVAGLRHGGTGELFF.

The V and J genes are TRBV5-1 and TRBJ1-2, with TRBD1 as a possible D gene (6 bases). The CDR3 contains 18 residues. Germline assignment: CDR1 SGHRS and CDR2 YFSETQ. The V end was cut by 0 bases, the J end by 7 bases, with 25 bases between. The CDR3 spells CASSLDGAELAGGGGYTF. As DNA, the CDR3 is TGCGCCAGCAGCTTGGATGGGGCTGAACTTGCGGGGGGCGGTGGCTACACCTTC.

The chain uses TRBV7-2 and TRBJ1-3; 7 bases are a match to TRBD1. V shed 5 bases and J 1 base; nucleotides not matched to a gene: 8. Germline loops: CDR1 SGHTA, CDR2 FQGNSA. This CDR3 has 16 amino acids. The CDR3 reads CASSPGQVNSGNTIYF. The CDR3 DNA sequence: TGTGCCAGCAGCCCTGGACAGGTTAATTCTGGAAACACCATATATTTT.

This clone was seen more than once but under ten times. V is TRBV9 and J is TRBJ2-1; TRBD2 agrees at 10 bases. The CDR3 length is 15 residues. Germline CDR1 and CDR2: SGDLS and YYNGEE. Trimming took 1 base from V and 7 from J; bases not matched to a gene: 5. The CDR3 DNA sequence: TGTGCCAGCAGCGTAAAAGCGGGGGGGAGGAATGAGCAGTTCTTC. Protein product: CASSVKAGGRNEQFF.

The gene calls are TRBV18 and TRBJ1-6, with TRBD1 identical over 7 bases. The germline V gene encodes CDR1 KGHSH and CDR2 LQKENI. J was trimmed by 5 bases and V by 6 bases; bases with no gene match: 1. This CDR3 has 13 residues. Here the CDR3 reads CASSGQDNSPLHF. CDR3 in DNA: TGTGCCAGCTCCGGACAGGATAATTCACCCCTCCACTTT.

In this sample, this clone turned up a few times. V is TRBV19 and J is TRBJ1-6; TRBD1 agrees at 7 bases. Germline V gene data show CDR1 as LNHDA and CDR2 as SQIVND (reference sequence). This CDR3 contains 14 residues. V shed 3 bases, J shed 7 bases, and the junction held 3 bases outside the gene matches. CDR3 DNA: TGTGCCAGTAGTATCAGGGGGGCGAATTCACCCCTCCACTTT. This sequence encodes CASSIRGANSPLHF.

The V and J genes are TRBV23-1 and TRBJ1-5; 7 bases line up with TRBD1. TRBV23-1 is designated an ORF whose function remains uncertain. CDR3 length: 17 amino acids. V was clipped by 4 bases and J by 0 bases; unmatched bases: 9. CDR3: CASSRIGTGDSNQPQHF. As DNA, the CDR3 is TGCGCCAGCAGTCGAATAGGAACAGGGGATAGCAATCAGCCCCAGCATTTT.

The chain links TRBV28 to TRBJ1-2; 8 positions match TRBD1. This CDR3 has 14 amino acids. CDR1 is MDHEN, CDR2 SYDVKM, per germline. Trimming at V came to 7 bases and at J to 6 bases, leaving 10 bases not matched to a gene. The CDR3 nucleotides read TGTGCCAGCACCGACCCGGCAGGGGGCAATGGCTACACCTTC. Protein sequence: CASTDPAGGNGYTF.

The rearrangement links TRBV2 to TRBJ2-3; 12 nucleotides align to TRBD2. Germline V CDR1 and CDR2: SNHLY, FYNNEI. CDR3 length: 15 amino acids. J gave up 8 bases and V 6 bases, and 9 bases lay outside the gene matches. The CDR3, as DNA: TGTGCCAGCAGCCCCCTAGCGGGGGGGCGGGGTACGCAGTATTTT. It specifies CASSPLAGGRGTQYF.

The chain links TRBV6-1 to TRBJ2-3, with 11 bases matching TRBD2. Germline CDR1 and CDR2: MNHNS and SASEGT. CDR3 size: 15 residues. Germline trimming cut 4 bases from V and 7 bases from J; bases unmatched to any gene: 7. DNA for the CDR3: TGTGCCAGCAGTGTGACTAGCGGGGAGCCGTATACGCAGTATTTT. This sequence encodes CASSVTSGEPYTQYF.

This clone was counted a single time. This chain connects TRBV23-1 to TRBJ2-6; perhaps TRBD2 as D (6 bases). TRBV23-1 is noted as an ORF with a role that remains uncertain. The CDR3 is 14 residues long. V lost 4 bases and J lost 4, with 8 bases in between. In nucleotides, the CDR3 is TGCGCCAGCAGTCTTGCGGGGGGGGCCAACGTCCTGACTTTC. Translated, it gives CASSLAGGANVLTF.

The CDR3 bases are TGCAGCGTCGGCGGGGGGTTGGTCACTGAAGCTTTCTTT. It yields the protein CSVGGGLVTEAFF. The chain links TRBV29-1 to TRBJ1-1; weak D call: TRBD1 (5 bases). The CDR3 runs to 13 residues. V dropped 6 bases and J dropped 4 bases, with 15 bases sitting between them. Germline assignment: CDR1 SQVTM and CDR2 ANQGSEA. Filled out from reference TRBV29-1 and TRBJ1-1, the complete variable domain reads SAVISQKPSRDICQRGTSLTIQCQVDSQVTMMFWYRQQPGQSLTLIATANQGSEATYESGFVIDKFPISRPNLTFSTLTVSNMSPEDSSIYLCSVGGGLVTEAFFGQGTRLTVV.

This CDR3 reads CARSLGREKLFF. As DNA, the CDR3 is TGTGCCAGAAGCCTTGGGAGGGAAAAACTGTTTTTT. The chain links TRBV5-3 to TRBJ1-4; D uncertain. TRBV5-3 is an ORF, and what it does is uncertain. The CDR3 has 12 residues. V dropped 4 bases and J dropped 8 bases, with 9 bases sitting between them.

The chain combines TRBV28 with TRBJ1-6; D unresolved. This CDR3 is 15 amino acids long. The V end lost 3 bases, the J end lost 7 bases, and 13 bases lay between the germline ends. Germline V gives CDR1 MDHEN, CDR2 SYDVKM. The CDR3 region is CASSLRQSRNSPLHF. The CDR3 DNA reads as TGTGCCAGCAGTTTGAGACAAAGCAGAAATTCACCCCTCCACTTT.

DNA of the CDR3: TGTGCCAGCGGGCAGGGAACAGATACGCAGTATTTT. This codes for CASGQGTDTQYF. V and J are TRBV6-5 and TRBJ2-3, with D maybe TRBD1 (5 bases). The CDR3 extends over 12 amino acids. CDR1 is MNHEY and CDR2 is SVGAGI in the germline V gene. Trimming stripped 8 bases from V and 3 bases from J, with 9 bases between.

The genes are TRBV4-2 and TRBJ1-3; D is perhaps TRBD1 (6 bases). Per the germline V gene, CDR1 is LGHNA and CDR2 is YNFKEQ. The V end was cut by 0 bases, the J end by 0 bases, with 15 bases between. CDR3 length equals 18 residues. For the CDR3, the DNA is TGTGCCAGCAGCCAAGATCGCAGGGGCTATAGCTCTGGAAACACCATATATTTT. Translated, it gives CASSQDRRGYSSGNTIYF.

The chain employs TRBV5-1 and TRBJ2-3; 9 bases fit TRBD1. CDR1 is SGHRS and CDR2 is YFSETQ in the germline V gene. The CDR3 is 16 amino acids. Losses at the gene ends were 4 bases for V and 2 bases for J; bases not matched to a gene: 8. CDR3 region: CASSLGGQGATDTQYF. In nucleotides, the CDR3 is TGCGCCAGCAGCCTGGGGGGACAGGGAGCCACAGATACGCAGTATTTT.

This chain uses TRBV19 with TRBJ1-5; 7 bases map to TRBD1. The CDR3 has 18 amino acids. J lost 3 bases, V lost 5 bases, and 16 bases had no gene match. Germline V gene data show CDR1 as LNHDA and CDR2 as SQIVND (reference sequence). The CDR3 region has the DNA TGTGCCAGTAGTCCCGATTTTTTGGGCAGGGGGAACAATCAGCCCCAGCATTTT. This translates into CASSPDFLGRGNNQPQHF.